These 24 T cell receptor beta chains were sequenced from one sample in a study of blood T cell repertoires in COVID-19 (dated by TCRdb to between 2020 and 2021). Receptor libraries were prepared by the immunoSEQ multiplex PCR assay. The source is immuneACCESS, and TCRdb retained only in-frame sequences with V and J called. Part of the clones is not carried over; for the studies checked, unresolved V genes explain less than half of this, and the remainder is unexplained. This sample has over 400,000 clones in its table, and 70% to 90% of those were observed once. 3.2% of the sample is taken by the ten largest. Input material: peripheral blood. The receptor set was obtained from a human donor in a cohort sampled during active COVID-19.

This clone was observed a handful of times. The rearrangement joins TRBV18 to TRBJ2-1; 11 bases line up with TRBD2. The V gene end was trimmed by 1 base and the J gene end by 8 bases; junction bases not matched to a gene: 7. The CDR3 sequence is 16 residues long. Looked up from germline, CDR1 is KGHSH and CDR2 is LQKENI. The chain's CDR3 is CASSPLAGGPVHEQFF. CDR3 nucleotides: TGTGCCAGCTCACCACTAGCGGGAGGGCCAGTGCATGAGCAGTTCTTC.

Concerning this clone itself: The CDR3 does not close with the conserved phenylalanine or tryptophan, likely indicating a read error. No DNA is shown, since the ends of the CDR3 on it are uncertain; the CDR3 is the one TCRdb lists. The J gene is TRBJ1-5, the V gene TRBV6-1; the D segment call TRBD1 is taken from the table without a DNA check. The CDR3 totals 13 residues, both ends included. Germline CDR1 reads MNHNS; CDR2 reads SASEGT. The CDR3 sequence is CASSESRTGGPFL.

The genes are TRBV11-3 and TRBJ2-2, with D hard to call. Germline V gives CDR1 SGHNT, CDR2 YENEEA. The CDR3 contains 12 residues. The V gene lost 7 bases and the J gene lost 3 bases, with 6 bases spanning the gap. The CDR3 loop reads CASKRDTGELFF. CDR3 in DNA: TGTGCCAGCAAACGGGACACCGGGGAGCTGTTTTTT.

The V and J genes are TRBV6-5 and TRBJ2-7, with TRBD2 matching 10 bases. The CDR3 spans 14 residues. Germline V gene sequence: CDR1 MNHEY, CDR2 SVGAGI. V lost 6 bases to trimming and J lost 2 bases; unmatched junction nucleotides: 4. The CDR3 protein is CASRLSGRPYEQYF. CDR3 coding DNA: TGTGCCAGCAGACTTAGCGGGAGGCCCTACGAGCAGTACTTC.

The chain combines TRBV19 with TRBJ1-5, with TRBD1 identical over 7 bases. The V segment lost 5 bases and the J segment 9 bases; nucleotides outside the gene matches: 10. CDR3 length: 14 residues. The V gene's germline CDR1 is LNHDA and CDR2 SQIVND (reference sequence). In nucleotides, the CDR3 is TGTGCCAGTAGTGCTGACAGGGAAAGACGGCCCCAGCATTTT. Its translation: CASSADRERRPQHF.

This chain joins TRBV5-1 and TRBJ1-3; 7 bases are a match to TRBD1. Losses at the gene ends were 0 bases for V and 7 bases for J; bases not matched to a gene: 16. The CDR3 length is 18 residues. Germline V gene lookup returns CDR1 SGHRS and CDR2 YFSETQ. CDR3 amino acids: CASSLVATGREGWNTIYF. CDR3 DNA sequence: TGCGCCAGCAGCTTGGTTGCGACAGGGCGCGAGGGATGGAACACCATATATTTT.

The chain couples TRBV5-1 to TRBJ2-5; D is uncertain. V was shortened by 0 bases and J by 4 bases, with 7 bases between the two germline ends. The CDR3 is 13 amino acids. Looked up from germline, CDR1 is SGHRS and CDR2 is YFSETQ. Here the CDR3 DNA reads TGCGCCAGCAGCTTGGATACAATAGAGACCCAGTACTTC. Translated, it gives CASSLDTIETQYF.

The rearrangement joins TRBV24-1 to TRBJ2-1, with D possibly TRBD2 on 6 matching bases. The CDR3 extends over 14 amino acids. V was pared by 4 bases and J by 7 bases, with 13 bases between. The germline V gene encodes CDR1 KGHDR and CDR2 SFDVKD. CDR3 amino acids: CATSERGRRNEQFF. For the CDR3, the DNA is TGTGCCACCAGTGAGCGGGGACGTCGGAATGAGCAGTTCTTC.

The gene calls are TRBV28 and TRBJ1-2; D gene ambiguous. In germline, CDR1 is MDHEN, CDR2 SYDVKM. This CDR3 has 14 residues. Trimming pared 7 bases from V and 1 base from J, leaving 13 bases between. The CDR3 loop is CASNLYGVNYGYTF. The CDR3 DNA follows: TGTGCCAGCAACCTCTACGGGGTTAACTATGGCTACACCTTC.

J is TRBJ1-3 and V is TRBV5-1, with D possibly TRBD1 on 6 matching bases. Germline V gives CDR1 SGHRS, CDR2 YFSETQ. The V and J ends lost 4 bases and 0 bases respectively, with 11 bases between them. The CDR3 has 15 amino acids. The DNA for the CDR3 is TGCGCCAGCAGCCAAACAGGGTCCTCTGGAAACACCATATATTTT. This sequence encodes CASSQTGSSGNTIYF. Full variable domain (missing parts from reference TRBV5-1 and TRBJ1-3): KAGVTQTPRYLIKTRGQQVTLSCSPISGHRSVSWYQQTPGQGLQFLFEYFSETQRNKGNFPGRFSGRQFSNSRSEMNVSTLELGDSALYLCASSQTGSSGNTIYFGEGSWLTVV.

The chain joins TRBV9 to TRBJ1-6; 7 bases match TRBD1. V gave up 4 bases and J gave up 6 bases; unmatched junction bases: 10. The CDR3 sequence is 16 residues long. Germline V gives CDR1 SGDLS, CDR2 YYNGEE. The CDR3: CASSFSPTGTNSPLHF. CDR3 nucleotides: TGTGCCAGCAGCTTTTCCCCGACAGGGACTAATTCACCCCTCCACTTT.

The chain recombines TRBV5-1 with TRBJ2-5; 10 positions match TRBD2. With V trimmed by 4 bases and J by 6 bases, 9 bases remained unmatched. CDR3 size: 15 residues. Per the germline V gene, CDR1 is SGHRS and CDR2 is YFSETQ. In DNA form, the CDR3 reads TGCGCCAGCAGCGGGGCTAGCGGGAGTATAAAGACCCAGTACTTC. This gives the protein CASSGASGSIKTQYF.

In its sample, this clone was seen once. This chain uses TRBV4-1 with TRBJ1-2; D uncertain. From germline, CDR1 is MGHRA and CDR2 YSYEKL. Trimming pared 0 bases from V and 5 bases from J, leaving 19 bases between. The CDR3 is 17 amino acids. CDR3 sequence reads: CASSQDQSGALVYGYTF. CDR3 DNA sequence: TGCGCCAGCAGCCAAGATCAATCTGGAGCACTAGTATATGGCTACACCTTC.

CDR3 DNA sequence: TGTGCCAGCAGCACACCATGGGGACAGGGGAATTCACCCCTCCACTTT. Protein: CASSTPWGQGNSPLHF. This rearrangement joins TRBV9 to TRBJ1-6; 10 positions match TRBD1. J lost 7 bases, V lost 4 bases, and 8 bases had no gene match. The CDR3 contains 16 residues. Germline V gene sequence: CDR1 SGDLS, CDR2 YYNGEE.

This sequence joins TRBV7-9 and TRBJ1-3; 8 nucleotides align to TRBD1. Losses at the gene ends were 8 bases for V and 2 bases for J; bases not matched to a gene: 5. Germline V lookup: CDR1 SEHNR, CDR2 FQNEAQ (reference sequence). CDR3 length: 14 amino acids. The CDR3, as DNA: TGTGCCAGCGGGACAGGTTTCGCTGGAAACACCATATATTTT. This gives the protein CASGTGFAGNTIYF.

The table lists this clone with a count of one. The rearrangement uses TRBV10-3 and TRBJ1-6; tentatively, D is TRBD1 (6 bases). CDR3 length: 13 amino acids. Germline-derived CDR1 and CDR2 are ENHRY and SYGVKD. V shed 7 bases and J shed 8 bases, with 12 bases lying between them. The CDR3 nucleotides are TGTGCCATCACGGGACAAGAGGATTCACCCCTCCACTTT. Its protein is CAITGQEDSPLHF.

The chain is built from TRBV12-5 and TRBJ2-5, with a possible D match to TRBD2 (5 bases). Deletions cut 6 bases from V and 2 bases from J, with 16 bases between. The V gene's germline CDR1 is LGHNT and CDR2 FRNRAP. The CDR3 is 15 residues long. For the CDR3, the DNA is TGTGCTAGTGGCCCAGGTCGGGGAAGACAAGAGACCCAGTACTTC. Translating it yields CASGPGRGRQETQYF.

The CDR3 DNA sequence: TGTGCCAGCAGCGTAGTTTCCCAGCTAGGCACAGATACGCAGTATTTT. Protein: CASSVVSQLGTDTQYF. The rearrangement uses TRBV9 and TRBJ2-3; D uncertain. The ends were cut back, 0 bases at V and 1 base at J, with 12 bases in the middle. Germline CDR1 is SGDLS and CDR2 is YYNGEE. The CDR3 is made up of 16 amino acids.

The rearrangement joins TRBV7-2 to TRBJ2-1; 9 bases are shared with TRBD2. CDR3 size: 14 residues. Germline V lookup: CDR1 SGHTA, CDR2 FQGNSA. The trim removed 4 bases at V and 12 bases at J, leaving 10 bases unmatched. As DNA, the CDR3 is TGTGCCAGCAGCTCCGAAAGGGCTAGCGGGGTGCAGTTCTTC. Amino acid sequence: CASSSERASGVQFF.

This rearrangement joins TRBV24-1 to TRBJ2-3; unclear D gene. Trimming removed 6 bases from V and 6 bases from J, with 9 bases in between. This CDR3 is 12 amino acids long. Germline CDR1 is KGHDR and CDR2 is SFDVKD. The CDR3, as DNA: TGTGCCACCAGTTCTGAGGCTGATACGCAGTATTTT. Protein sequence: CATSSEADTQYF.

The chain couples TRBV3-1 (or the pseudogene TRBV3-2) to TRBJ2-5; 9 bases are a match to TRBD2. The germline CDR1 and CDR2 sequences are LGHDT and YNNKEL (reference sequence). The CDR3 length is 17 residues. V lost 0 bases and J lost 5; bases outside the gene matches: 10. The CDR3 is CASSQDRRGLAWETQYF. The CDR3 DNA follows: TGTGCCAGCAGCCAAGATCGGCGGGGACTAGCTTGGGAGACCCAGTACTTC.

The genes are TRBV4-2 and TRBJ2-4; 11 nucleotides agree with TRBD2. The V gene's germline CDR1 is LGHNA and CDR2 YNFKEQ. The CDR3 covers 17 residues. The J segment lost 7 bases and the V segment lost 3 bases, leaving 11 bases of the junction unmatched. The CDR3 region is CASSQSLAGGGGNIQYF. DNA for the CDR3: TGTGCCAGCAGCCAGTCCCTAGCGGGAGGCGGGGGGAACATTCAGTACTTC.

This clone has a handful of counts. V usage is TRBV27 and J usage is TRBJ1-6; no definite D call. The CDR3 is 13 residues long. CDR1 MNHEY and CDR2 SMNVEV come from the germline V gene (reference sequence). V gave up 4 bases and J gave up 8 bases, with 9 bases separating them. CDR3 protein: CASSSGHYSPLHF. The CDR3 DNA reads as TGTGCCAGCAGTTCGGGTCACTATTCACCCCTCCACTTT.

V and J are TRBV9 and TRBJ2-2, with 8 bases lining up with TRBD2. Germline CDR1 and CDR2: SGDLS and YYNGEE. The ends lost 1 base at V and 6 bases at J; junction bases unmatched: 5. CDR3 length: 15 amino acids. The CDR3 region has the DNA TGTGCCAGCAGCGTAACCAGCGGGAGTCCCGGGGAGCTGTTTTTT. It translates to CASSVTSGSPGELFF.